What follows is one T cell receptor beta chain and its context. This PCR relied on a set of 60 Vbeta primers and 13 Jbeta primers. Repertoires were generated with immunoSEQ multiplex PCR, while TCRdb's copy carries only in-frame clones and drops some. The data show tens of thousands of clones, roughly 80% seen once. This sample was included in a study of cytomegalovirus exposure and HLA in healthy donors. The CDR3 totals 12 residues. V shed 2 bases, J shed 14 bases, and the junction held 6 bases outside the gene matches. Germline CDR1 and CDR2: MDHEN and SYDVKM. The sample consisted of PBMCs. The sequence was obtained from a man in his sixties in good health and CMV-seropositive. This sequence joins TRBV28 and TRBJ2-5; 9 bases agree with TRBD2. The CDR3: CASSLTKREEYF. CDR3 DNA sequence: TGTGCCAGCAGTTTAACTAAGCGGGAGGAATACTTC.